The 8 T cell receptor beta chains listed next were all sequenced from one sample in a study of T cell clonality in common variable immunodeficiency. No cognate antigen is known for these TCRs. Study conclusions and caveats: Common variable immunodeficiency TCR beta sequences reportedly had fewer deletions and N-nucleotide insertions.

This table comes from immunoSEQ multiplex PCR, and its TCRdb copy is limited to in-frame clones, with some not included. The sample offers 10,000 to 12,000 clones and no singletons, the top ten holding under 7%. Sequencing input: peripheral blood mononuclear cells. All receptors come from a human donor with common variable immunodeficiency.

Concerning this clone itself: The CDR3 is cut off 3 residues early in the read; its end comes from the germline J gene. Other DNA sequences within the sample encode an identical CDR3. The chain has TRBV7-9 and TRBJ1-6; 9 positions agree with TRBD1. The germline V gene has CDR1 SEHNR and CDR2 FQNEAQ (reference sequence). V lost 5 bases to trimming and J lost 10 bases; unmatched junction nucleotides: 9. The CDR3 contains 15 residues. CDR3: CASSHATGGASPLHF. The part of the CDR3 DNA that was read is TGTGCCAGCAGCCACGCTACAGGGGGCGCGTCACCC. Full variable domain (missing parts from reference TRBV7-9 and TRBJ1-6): DTGVSQNPRHKITKRGQNVTFRCDPISEHNRLYWYRQTLGQGPEFLTYFQNEAQLEKSRLLSDRFSAERPKGSFSTLEIQRTEQGDSAMYLCASSHATGGASPLHFGNGTRLTVT.

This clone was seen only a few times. This CDR3 reads CASSGTSGQTQYF. The CDR3 bases that were read are TGTGCCAGCTCAGGGACTAGCGGGCAGACC. The chain links TRBV18 to TRBJ2-5, with 12 bases matching TRBD2. The observed sequence ends 3 residues before the CDR3 terminus, with the missing tail filled in from the germline J gene. The CDR3 runs 13 residues. With V trimmed by 5 bases and J by 6 bases, 1 base remained unmatched. The germline V gene has CDR1 KGHSH and CDR2 LQKENI.

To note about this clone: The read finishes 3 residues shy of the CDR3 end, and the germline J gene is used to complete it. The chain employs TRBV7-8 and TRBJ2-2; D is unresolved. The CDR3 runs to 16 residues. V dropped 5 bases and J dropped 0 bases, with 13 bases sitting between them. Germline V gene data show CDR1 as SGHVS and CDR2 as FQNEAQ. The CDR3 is CASSLLNYANTGELFF. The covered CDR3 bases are TGTGCCAGCAGCCTACTCAACTACGCGAACACCGGGGAG.

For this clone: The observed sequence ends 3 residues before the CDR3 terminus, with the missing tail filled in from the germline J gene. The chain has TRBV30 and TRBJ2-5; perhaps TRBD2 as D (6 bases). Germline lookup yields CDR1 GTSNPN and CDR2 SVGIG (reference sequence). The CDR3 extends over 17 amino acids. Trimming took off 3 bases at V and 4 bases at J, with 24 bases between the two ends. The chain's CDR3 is CAWSASNSGGGRETQYF. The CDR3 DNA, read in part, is TGTGCCTGGAGCGCGTCCAATAGCGGAGGAGGACGAGAGACC.

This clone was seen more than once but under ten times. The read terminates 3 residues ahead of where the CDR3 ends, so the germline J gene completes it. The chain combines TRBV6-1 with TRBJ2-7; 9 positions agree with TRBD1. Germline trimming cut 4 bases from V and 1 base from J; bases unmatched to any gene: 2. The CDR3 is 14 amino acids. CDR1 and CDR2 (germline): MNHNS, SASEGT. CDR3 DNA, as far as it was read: TGTGCCAGCAGTGTGGGGACAGGGTCCTACGAG. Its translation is CASSVGTGSYE. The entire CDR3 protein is CASSVGTGSYEQYF.

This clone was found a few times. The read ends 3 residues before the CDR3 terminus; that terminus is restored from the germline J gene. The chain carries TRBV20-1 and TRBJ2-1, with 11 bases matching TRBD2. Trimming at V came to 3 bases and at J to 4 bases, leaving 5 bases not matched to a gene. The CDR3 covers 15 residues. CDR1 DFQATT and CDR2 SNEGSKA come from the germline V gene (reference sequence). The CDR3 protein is CSASRTSGQYNEQFF. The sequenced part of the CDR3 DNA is TGCAGTGCTAGCAGGACTAGCGGGCAATACAATGAG.

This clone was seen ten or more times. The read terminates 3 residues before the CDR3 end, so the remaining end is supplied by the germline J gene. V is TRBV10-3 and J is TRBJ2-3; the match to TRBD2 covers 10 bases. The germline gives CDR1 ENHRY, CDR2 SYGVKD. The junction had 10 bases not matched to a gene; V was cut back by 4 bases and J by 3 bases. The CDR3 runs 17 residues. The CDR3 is CAISVRSSGSSTDTQYF. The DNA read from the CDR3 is TGTGCCATCAGTGTAAGGTCTAGCGGGAGTTCTACAGATACG.

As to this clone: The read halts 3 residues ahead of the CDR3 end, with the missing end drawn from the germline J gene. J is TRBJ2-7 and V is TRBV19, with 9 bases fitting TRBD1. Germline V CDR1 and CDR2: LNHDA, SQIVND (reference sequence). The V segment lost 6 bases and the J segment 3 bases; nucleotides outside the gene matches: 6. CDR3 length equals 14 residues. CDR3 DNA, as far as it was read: TGTGCCAGTAGGACCGGGACAGGGAACTACGAG. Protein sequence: CASRTGTGNYE. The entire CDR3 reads CASRTGTGNYEQYF.